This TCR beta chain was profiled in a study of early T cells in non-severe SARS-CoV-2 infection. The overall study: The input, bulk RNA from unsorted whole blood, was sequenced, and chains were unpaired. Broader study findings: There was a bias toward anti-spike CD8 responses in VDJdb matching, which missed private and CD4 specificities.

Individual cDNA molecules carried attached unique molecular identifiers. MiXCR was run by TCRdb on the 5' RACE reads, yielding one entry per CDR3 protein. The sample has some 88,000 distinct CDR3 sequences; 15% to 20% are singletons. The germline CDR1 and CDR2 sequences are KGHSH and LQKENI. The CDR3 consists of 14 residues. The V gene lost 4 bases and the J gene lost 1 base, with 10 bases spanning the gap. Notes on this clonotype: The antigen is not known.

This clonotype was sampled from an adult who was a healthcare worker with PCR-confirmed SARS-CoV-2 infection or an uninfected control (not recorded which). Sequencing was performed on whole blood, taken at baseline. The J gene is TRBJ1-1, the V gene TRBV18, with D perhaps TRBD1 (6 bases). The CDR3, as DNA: TGTGCCAGCTCACGACAGGACCGGAACACTGAAGCTTTCTTT. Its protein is CASSRQDRNTEAFF.